This note documents a single T cell receptor beta chain sequence. This sample stems from a study of blood T cell repertoires in COVID-19. Deletions cut 0 bases from V and 13 bases from J, with 12 bases between. This CDR3 region has 13 residues. The V gene's germline CDR1 is LNHNV and CDR2 YYDKDF (reference sequence). As handled by the study authors: Reference gene primer amplification gave estimated nucleated cell counts. Profiled with immunoSEQ multiplex PCR; TCRdb holds only in-frame clones, not every one. V, J and clone size are taken as reported in that table, and D and trimming were inferred from the DNA itself. The sample has approximately 220,000 clones, roughly 80% seen once; the top ten hold 7.9%.

The rearrangement joins TRBV15 to TRBJ1-4; D is unclear. The TCR comes from a woman older than 75 with acute or convalescent COVID-19. Sequenced input: peripheral blood. The CDR3 DNA is TGTGCCACCAGCAGAGAATCAAGGGAGCGACTGTTTTTT. This gives the protein CATSRESRERLFF. The whole variable domain, remainder taken from reference TRBV15 and TRBJ1-4, is DAMVIQNPRYQVTQFGKPVTLSCSQTLNHNVMYWYQQKSSQAPKLLFHYYDKDFNNEADTPDNFQSRRPNTSFCFLDIRSPGLGDTAMYLCATSRESRERLFFGSGTQLSVL.